Below, 5 T cell receptor beta chains from the same sample are listed, as sequenced in a study of cytomegalovirus exposure and HLA in healthy donors. Primers: 60 Vbeta forward and 13 Jbeta reverse. Generated by immunoSEQ multiplex PCR, the TCRdb table keeps only in-frame clones and is missing some. Among about 160,000 clones listed, roughly 70% were seen once. The sample taken for sequencing was PBMCs. The receptor source for this set is a woman aged 30 to 39 in good health and CMV-seronegative.

This clone was seen a few times. The chain employs TRBV6-5 and TRBJ2-7; 7 bases fit TRBD1. Germline CDR1 reads MNHEY; CDR2 reads SVGAGI. Trimming at V came to 4 bases and at J to 6 bases, leaving 9 bases not matched to a gene. The CDR3 has 14 residues. CDR3 sequence reads: CASSSTSTGREQYF. In DNA, the CDR3 is TGTGCCAGCAGTTCAACCTCGACAGGGCGCGAGCAGTACTTC.

This clone turned up a few times. CDR3 protein: CASSLSSGSEGEQFF. The DNA for the CDR3 is TGCGCCAGCAGCTTAAGTAGCGGCTCCGAGGGGGAGCAGTTCTTC. The rearrangement links TRBV5-1 to TRBJ2-1, with D possibly being TRBD2 (6 bases). The CDR3 length is 15 residues. Germline-derived CDR1 and CDR2 are SGHRS and YFSETQ. Trimming took 2 bases from V and 10 from J, leaving 19 bases between them.

This clone came up a few times. The V call is TRBV10-3, the J call TRBJ2-7, with D unclear. Germline loops: CDR1 ENHRY, CDR2 SYGVKD. This CDR3 spans 11 amino acids. Trimming removed 5 bases from V and 4 bases from J, with 6 bases in between. The CDR3 DNA is TGTGCCATCAGTCCCGGTTACGAGCAGTACTTC. Translating it yields CAISPGYEQYF.

This clone has more than one count but fewer than ten. This chain joins TRBV10-1 and TRBJ1-5, with 7 bases fitting TRBD1. V lost 11 bases and J lost 5; bases outside the gene matches: 9. This CDR3 spans 13 amino acids. The germline V gene has CDR1 WNHNN and CDR2 SYGVQD (reference sequence). The CDR3: CAVRDSQHQPQHF. For the CDR3, the DNA is TGCGCCGTCCGGGACAGCCAACATCAGCCCCAGCATTTT.

The V gene is TRBV28, the J gene TRBJ2-5; TRBD2 agrees at 8 bases. CDR1 is MDHEN and CDR2 is SYDVKM in the germline V gene. The V gene end was trimmed by 4 bases and the J gene end by 6 bases; junction bases not matched to a gene: 16. The CDR3 runs 17 residues. This CDR3 is CASSSPLFSGKLQTQYF. The CDR3 nucleotides read TGTGCCAGCAGTTCCCCCCTGTTTAGCGGGAAATTACAGACCCAGTACTTC.